The clone carrying this T cell receptor (beta chain) occurred a few times. The antigen is undetermined. The study sequenced cultured CD4+ T cell DNA using the Oncomine TCR Beta short-read assay. TCRdb re-called the PCR reads through MiXCR, storing one row per CDR3 protein. The repertoire holds over 9,000 distinct CDR3 sequences, with 58% as singletons. The data derive from a study of vaccination and CD4 T cells after COVID-19. Study summary: The authors exposed cells to overlapping spike peptides derived from SARS-CoV-2, HCoV-NL63, HCoV-OC43 and HCoV-229E.

Treatment: roughly ten-day PBMC culture with coronavirus spike peptide pools or control peptides (ViraFEST assay). ViraFEST used peptide pools to expand antigen-specific T cells before TCR sequencing. Trimming took 10 bases from V and 4 from J, leaving 22 bases between them. CDR3 size: 15 residues. CDR1 and CDR2 (germline): MNHNS, SASEGT. This rearrangement joins TRBV6-1 to TRBJ1-2; D is ambiguous. Sequencing was performed on CD4+ T cells from blood, cultured in vitro. The origin of this receptor is a human donor who had recovered from COVID-19. CDR3 sequence (DNA): TGTGCCACCTACGTTAATGGGGTCCACCCCTATGGCTACACCTTC. Translated: CATYVNGVHPYGYTF.